These 26 T cell receptor beta chains originate from one sample sequenced in a study of blood T cell repertoires in COVID-19. Libraries were prepared by immunoSEQ multiplex PCR; TCRdb keeps only in-frame clonotypes and omits some of them. The sample yields around 280,000 clones, about 82% seen once. Sequencing was carried out using peripheral blood. Every receptor here comes from a woman aged 50 to 60 with active or convalescent COVID-19.

The rearrangement links TRBV19 to TRBJ1-6; 7 nucleotides line up with TRBD1. The CDR3 is 12 residues long. The ends lost 5 bases at V and 12 bases at J; junction bases unmatched: 4. Germline V CDR1 and CDR2: LNHDA, SQIVND (reference sequence). CDR3 DNA sequence: TGTGCCAGTAGTGTACCAGGGGGACCCCTCCACTTT. This sequence encodes CASSVPGGPLHF. The variable domain in full, with the rest retrieved from reference TRBV19 and TRBJ1-6, is DGGITQSPKYLFRKEGQNVTLSCEQNLNHDAMYWYRQDPGQGLRLIYYSQIVNDFQKGDIAEGYSVSREKKESFPLTVTSAQKNPTAFYLCASSVPGGPLHFGNGTRLTVT.

V gene TRBV7-7 combines with J gene TRBJ2-5; the D gene is possibly TRBD1 (6 bases). This CDR3 is 13 amino acids long. The V end lost 4 bases, the J end lost 5 bases, and 11 bases lay between the germline ends. CDR1 is SSHAT and CDR2 is FNYEAQ in the germline V gene (reference sequence). In nucleotides, the CDR3 is TGTGCCAGCAGCTCGGATAGGGGGGAGACCCAGTACTTC. It translates to CASSSDRGETQYF. Full variable domain (remainder filled in from reference TRBV7-7 and TRBJ2-5): GAGVSQSPRYKVTKRGQDVTLRCDPISSHATLYWYQQALGQGPEFLTYFNYEAQPDKSGLPSDRFSAERPEGSISTLTIQRTEQRDSAMYRCASSSDRGETQYFGPGTRLLVL.

The gene calls are TRBV11-3 and TRBJ2-5; 12 bases line up with TRBD2. CDR1 and CDR2 (germline): SGHNT, YENEEA. The CDR3 extends over 15 amino acids. V dropped 5 bases and J dropped 5; count of bases not matched to a gene: 6. CDR3 in amino acids: CASSRGLAGLETQYF. In DNA form, the CDR3 reads TGTGCCAGCAGCCGAGGACTAGCGGGATTGGAGACCCAGTACTTC.

The chain uses TRBV7-2 and TRBJ2-3; D is perhaps TRBD2 (5 bases). The germline CDR1 and CDR2 sequences are SGHTA and FQGNSA. Trimming left V 0 bases short and J 4 bases short, with 11 bases between. CDR3 length: 15 residues. Here the CDR3 DNA reads TGTGCCAGCAGCTTAGCGGCTGGGGAGCCAGATACGCAGTATTTT. Protein product: CASSLAAGEPDTQYF.

This clone was observed a single time. CDR3 protein: CASSIVSTGNQPQHF. The CDR3 bases are TGTGCCAGTAGTATAGTCTCGACAGGTAATCAGCCCCAGCATTTT. The rearrangement links TRBV19 to TRBJ1-5; possibly TRBD1 for D (6 bases). The ends were cut back, 1 base at V and 4 bases at J, with 11 bases in the middle. The CDR3 covers 15 residues. In germline, CDR1 is LNHDA, CDR2 SQIVND (reference sequence).

J is TRBJ1-1 and V is TRBV10-3; D is undetermined. The V and J ends lost 8 bases and 7 bases respectively, with 17 bases between them. From germline, CDR1 is ENHRY and CDR2 SYGVKD. The CDR3 is 13 amino acids. The CDR3 DNA follows: TGTGCCATCCTGTCCTACGGGGAAGGTGAAGCTTTCTTT. Its protein product is CAILSYGEGEAFF.

The chain links TRBV6-1 to TRBJ1-2; D is unclear. The CDR3 contains 15 residues. CDR1 is MNHNS and CDR2 is SASEGT in the germline V gene. Between the trimmed V and J ends, which lost 0 bases and 8 bases, there was a span of 16 bases. CDR3 sequence reads: CASSEALSRLRGYTF. CDR3 nucleotides: TGTGCCAGCAGTGAAGCGTTGTCCAGACTTCGCGGCTACACCTTC.

The V call is TRBV2, the J call TRBJ2-3, with 11 bases matching TRBD2. CDR1 and CDR2 (germline): SNHLY, FYNNEI. This CDR3 has 16 amino acids. V gave up 5 bases and J gave up 0 bases; unmatched junction bases: 4. Written as DNA, the CDR3 is TGTGCCAGCAGTACTCGGACTAGCGGGAGCACAGATACGCAGTATTTT. Translation gives CASSTRTSGSTDTQYF.

The V gene is TRBV18, the J gene TRBJ2-3; D may be TRBD1 (6 bases). In germline, CDR1 is KGHSH, CDR2 LQKENI. The CDR3 covers 16 residues. The ends were cut back, 2 bases at V and 3 bases at J, with 15 bases in the middle. Here the CDR3 reads CASSPIIGGLTDTQYF. CDR3 nucleotide sequence: TGTGCCAGCTCACCAATTATAGGGGGTCTAACAGATACGCAGTATTTT. The full variable domain, in which reference TRBV18 and TRBJ2-3 provide the parts outside the CDR3, is NAGVMQNPRHLVRRRGQEARLRCSPMKGHSHVYWYRQLPEEGLKFMVYLQKENIIDESGMPKERFSAEFPKEGPSILRIQQVVRGDSAAYFCASSPIIGGLTDTQYFGPGTRLTVL.

The V call is TRBV6-5, the J call TRBJ1-1; TRBD1 matches 11 bases. This CDR3 region has 14 residues. Germline CDR1 is MNHEY and CDR2 is SVGAGI. Trimming removed 4 bases from V and 4 bases from J; junction bases left unmatched: 2. The CDR3 DNA reads as TGTGCCAGCAGTTGGACAGGGGGCCGCACTGAAGCTTTCTTT. Protein product: CASSWTGGRTEAFF.

V gene TRBV11-2 combines with J gene TRBJ2-2; a possible D gene is TRBD2 (6 bases). The CDR3 spans 17 residues. V lost 1 base to trimming and J lost 2 bases, with 14 bases between them. Germline V CDR1 and CDR2: SGHAT, FQNNGV. The CDR3 loop is CASSLGWGRSNTGELFF. In DNA, the CDR3 is TGTGCCAGCAGCTTAGGCTGGGGGAGGTCAAACACCGGGGAGCTGTTTTTT. Full variable domain (outside the CDR3, taken from reference TRBV11-2 and TRBJ2-2): EAGVAQSPRYKIIEKRQSVAFWCNPISGHATLYWYQQILGQGPKLLIQFQNNGVVDDSQLPKDRFSAERLKGVDSTLKIQPAKLEDSAVYLCASSLGWGRSNTGELFFGEGSRLTVL.

The chain carries TRBV7-8 and TRBJ2-5; unclear D gene. CDR1 is SGHVS and CDR2 is FQNEAQ in the germline V gene. V lost 3 bases and J 5 bases, leaving 7 bases between the germline ends. This CDR3 is built from 12 residues. Here the CDR3 DNA reads TGTGCCAGCAGCTTGAACAGCGAGACCCAGTACTTC. This encodes CASSLNSETQYF.

This chain links TRBV28 with TRBJ1-2, with D possibly being TRBD1 (6 bases). Trimming left V 2 bases short and J 4 bases short, with 11 bases between. CDR1 is MDHEN and CDR2 is SYDVKM in the germline V gene. This CDR3 is 14 amino acids long. CDR3 protein: CASSLGGQTYGYTF. CDR3 nucleotide sequence: TGTGCCAGCAGTTTAGGGGGACAAACCTATGGCTACACCTTC.

The DNA of the CDR3 is TGCGCCAGCAGCTCCCGGGACTACAATGAGCAGTTCTTC. Amino acid sequence: CASSSRDYNEQFF. J is TRBJ2-1 and V is TRBV5-1, with D perhaps matching TRBD2 (5 bases). The V end was cut by 3 bases, the J end by 3 bases, with 7 bases between. The CDR3 length is 13 residues. The germline gives CDR1 SGHRS, CDR2 YFSETQ.

The gene calls are TRBV11-2 and TRBJ2-7; D may be TRBD2 (5 bases). CDR3 length: 14 residues. Per the germline V gene, CDR1 is SGHAT and CDR2 is FQNNGV. V was cut by 5 bases and J by 2 bases, with 13 bases left in between. CDR3 nucleotides: TGTGCCAGCAGCGCGGGTTGGCGGACCTACGAGCAGTACTTC. It encodes CASSAGWRTYEQYF. Filled out from reference TRBV11-2 and TRBJ2-7, the complete variable domain reads EAGVAQSPRYKIIEKRQSVAFWCNPISGHATLYWYQQILGQGPKLLIQFQNNGVVDDSQLPKDRFSAERLKGVDSTLKIQPAKLEDSAVYLCASSAGWRTYEQYFGPGTRLTVT.

The rearrangement joins TRBV19 to TRBJ1-1; no clear D. V shed 5 bases and J shed 9 bases, with 10 bases lying between them. CDR1 and CDR2 (germline): LNHDA, SQIVND (reference sequence). This CDR3 is 11 amino acids long. In DNA form, the CDR3 reads TGTGCCAGTAGTGGGAGTGAGAAAGCTTTCTTT. Its protein product is CASSGSEKAFF.

This chain uses TRBV4-2 with TRBJ1-4, with a weak D call TRBD1 (6 bases). Trimming left V 4 bases short and J 0 bases short, with 15 bases between. CDR3 length: 17 amino acids. Germline V gene lookup returns CDR1 LGHNA and CDR2 YNFKEQ. Written as DNA, the CDR3 is TGTGCCAGCAGCCCCCGGACAGAAGGGGCAACTAATGAAAAACTGTTTTTT. It is translated as CASSPRTEGATNEKLFF.

The J gene is TRBJ2-5, the V gene TRBV29-1; 9 bases are shared with TRBD1. With 6 bases clipped from V and 2 bases from J, the junction kept 4 bases outside the gene matches. CDR1 and CDR2 (germline): SQVTM, ANQGSEA. The CDR3 extends over 13 amino acids. The CDR3 protein is CSVWTGAQETQYF. CDR3 bases: TGCAGCGTCTGGACAGGGGCTCAAGAGACCCAGTACTTC.

CDR3 in amino acids: CASSSWTGMVGNQPQHF. The CDR3 DNA is TGTGCCAGCAGTTCCTGGACAGGGATGGTTGGCAATCAGCCCCAGCATTTT. The chain is built from TRBV28 and TRBJ1-5; 8 bases match TRBD1. CDR3 length: 17 residues. Germline V gene data show CDR1 as MDHEN and CDR2 as SYDVKM. Trimming at V came to 4 bases and at J to 2 bases, leaving 10 bases not matched to a gene.

The rearrangement links TRBV24-1 to TRBJ2-1, with D perhaps matching TRBD1 (7 bases). This CDR3 contains 14 residues. Per the germline V gene, CDR1 is KGHDR and CDR2 is SFDVKD. Trimming shortened V by 7 bases and J by 9 bases, and 18 bases separated the two germline ends. CDR3 DNA sequence: TGTGCCACCAGCGGGGGACAGCCGGGGAGTGAGCAGTTCTTC. Translation: CATSGGQPGSEQFF.

This clone showed up just a few times. This sequence joins TRBV5-6 and TRBJ1-6; 9 bases fit TRBD1. The CDR3 is 15 residues long. Germline CDR1 reads SGHDT; CDR2 reads YYEEEE. Trimming cost V 2 bases and J 9 bases; bases outside gene matches: 6. The CDR3: CASSLVQGAGSPLHF. The CDR3 region has the DNA TGTGCCAGCAGCTTAGTACAGGGGGCGGGTTCACCCCTCCACTTT. The variable domain in full, completed from reference TRBV5-6 and TRBJ1-6, reads DAGVTQSPTHLIKTRGQQVTLRCSPKSGHDTVSWYQQALGQGPQFIFQYYEEEERQRGNFPDRFSGHQFPNYSSELNVNALLLGDSALYLCASSLVQGAGSPLHFGNGTRLTVT.

The chain couples TRBV2 to TRBJ1-1; 7 bases align to TRBD1. Germline CDR1 is SNHLY and CDR2 is FYNNEI. Losses at the gene ends were 6 bases for V and 5 bases for J; bases not matched to a gene: 12. The CDR3 length is 15 residues. The CDR3 sequence is CASRVTTGRRTEAFF. For the CDR3, the DNA is TGTGCCAGCAGAGTGACGACAGGGCGAAGGACTGAAGCTTTCTTT.

This chain uses TRBV28 with TRBJ1-2, with D possibly matching TRBD1 (5 bases). This CDR3 has 18 amino acids. The germline V gene encodes CDR1 MDHEN and CDR2 SYDVKM. Trimming pared 4 bases from V and 1 base from J, leaving 22 bases between. In DNA, the CDR3 is TGTGCCAGCAGTTCCACCCCCGGGCAGGGCTCCCTTAACTATGGCTACACCTTC. It encodes CASSSTPGQGSLNYGYTF.

This clone occurred once. The chain carries TRBV5-6 and TRBJ1-5; D remains ambiguous. V was pared by 2 bases and J by 3 bases, with 9 bases between. Germline V gives CDR1 SGHDT, CDR2 YYEEEE. CDR3 size: 14 residues. CDR3 coding DNA: TGTGCCAGCAGCTTTGGCAGATACAATCAGCCCCAGCATTTT. This encodes CASSFGRYNQPQHF.

The chain joins TRBV5-1 to TRBJ1-5, with D possibly being TRBD1 (5 bases). V dropped 4 bases and J dropped 2 bases, with 10 bases sitting between them. CDR1 is SGHRS, CDR2 YFSETQ, per germline. This CDR3 has 14 residues. The CDR3 DNA is TGCGCCAGCAGCGAAAGGGGTGGCAATCAGCCCCAGCATTTT. Its translation is CASSERGGNQPQHF.

This clone has a handful of counts. V is TRBV4-1 and J is TRBJ1-2; D gene unclear. The CDR3 consists of 13 residues. CDR1 is MGHRA, CDR2 YSYEKL, per germline. The V gene lost 3 bases and the J gene lost 1 base, with 6 bases spanning the gap. CDR3 sequence reads: CASSHQHNYGYTF. The CDR3 DNA reads TGCGCCAGCAGCCACCAACATAACTATGGCTACACCTTC.